This T cell receptor (beta chain) was recovered during a study of cytomegalovirus exposure and HLA in healthy donors. Vbeta (60) and Jbeta (13) primers were used in the PCR. The repertoire was sequenced with immunoSEQ multiplex PCR; TCRdb's copy has only in-frame clones and lacks some. The table has 100,000 to 150,000 clones, about 79% seen once. Germline CDR1 and CDR2: MGHDK and SYGVNS. Trimming at V came to 5 bases and at J to 4 bases, leaving 5 bases not matched to a gene. The length of the CDR3 is 15 residues. The specimen was PBMCs. The clonotype originates from a man in his forties or fifties in good health and CMV-seronegative. The chain uses TRBV25-1 and TRBJ1-3, with 10 nucleotides matching TRBD1. The CDR3 reads CASSPGTGVGNTIYF. CDR3 sequence (DNA): TGTGCCAGCAGTCCTGGGACAGGGGTAGGAAACACCATATATTTT.